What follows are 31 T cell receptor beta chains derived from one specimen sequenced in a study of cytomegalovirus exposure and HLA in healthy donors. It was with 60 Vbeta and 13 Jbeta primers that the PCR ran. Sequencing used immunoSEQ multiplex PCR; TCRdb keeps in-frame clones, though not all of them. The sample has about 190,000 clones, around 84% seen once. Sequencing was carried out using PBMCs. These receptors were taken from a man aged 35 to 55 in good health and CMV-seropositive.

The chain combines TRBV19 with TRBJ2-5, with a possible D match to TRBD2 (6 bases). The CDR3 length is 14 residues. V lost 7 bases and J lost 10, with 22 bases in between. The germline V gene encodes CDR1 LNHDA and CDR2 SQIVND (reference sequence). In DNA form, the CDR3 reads TGTGCCAGTACTCCGGAGGGCCTATCGGGTAACCAGTACTTC. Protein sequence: CASTPEGLSGNQYF.

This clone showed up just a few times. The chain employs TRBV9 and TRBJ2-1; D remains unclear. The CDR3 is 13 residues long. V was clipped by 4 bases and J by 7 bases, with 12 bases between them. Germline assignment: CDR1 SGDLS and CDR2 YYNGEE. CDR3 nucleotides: TGTGCCAGCAGCCCCCTCACTCTGAATGAGCAGTTCTTC. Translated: CASSPLTLNEQFF.

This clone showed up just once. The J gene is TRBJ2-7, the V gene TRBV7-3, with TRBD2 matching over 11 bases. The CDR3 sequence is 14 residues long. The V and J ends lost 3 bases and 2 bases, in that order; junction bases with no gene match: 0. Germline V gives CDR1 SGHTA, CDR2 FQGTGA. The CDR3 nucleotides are TGTGCCAGCAGCTTGACTAGCGGGGCCTACGAGCAGTACTTC. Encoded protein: CASSLTSGAYEQYF.

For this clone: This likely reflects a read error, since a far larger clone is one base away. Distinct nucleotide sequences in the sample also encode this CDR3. DNA of the CDR3: TGTGCCAGCAGCCCGACGGGGAACACTGAAGCTTTCTTT. It codes for CASSPTGNTEAFF. The chain combines TRBV7-3 with TRBJ1-1; D unresolved. Germline CDR1 SGHTA, CDR2 FQGTGA. This CDR3 has 13 residues. Trimming took off 5 bases at V and 1 base at J, with 8 bases between the two ends.

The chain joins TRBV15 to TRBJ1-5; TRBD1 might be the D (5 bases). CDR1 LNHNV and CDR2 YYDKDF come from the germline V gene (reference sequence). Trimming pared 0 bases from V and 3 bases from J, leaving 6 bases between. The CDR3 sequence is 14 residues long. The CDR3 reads CATSRDRVNQPQHF. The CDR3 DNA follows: TGTGCCACCAGCAGAGACAGGGTCAATCAGCCCCAGCATTTT. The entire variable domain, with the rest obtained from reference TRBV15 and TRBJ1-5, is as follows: DAMVIQNPRYQVTQFGKPVTLSCSQTLNHNVMYWYQQKSSQAPKLLFHYYDKDFNNEADTPDNFQSRRPNTSFCFLDIRSPGLGDTAMYLCATSRDRVNQPQHFGDGTRLSIL.

The CDR3 region is CASSVTSTGELFF. The CDR3 DNA reads TGTGCCAGTAGTGTGACAAGCACCGGGGAGCTGTTTTTT. This chain uses TRBV19 with TRBJ2-2; D call uncertain. The V and J ends lost 5 bases and 4 bases respectively, with 8 bases between them. Germline-derived CDR1 and CDR2 are LNHDA and SQIVND (reference sequence). The CDR3 sequence is 13 residues long.

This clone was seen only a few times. The DNA of the CDR3 is TGTGCCAGTAGTGCCGGGGGGGTTTCCTACAATGAGCAGTTCTTC. Translated: CASSAGGVSYNEQFF. The J gene is TRBJ2-1, the V gene TRBV19; 8 nucleotides align to TRBD2. CDR3 size: 15 residues. Germline V gene lookup returns CDR1 LNHDA and CDR2 SQIVND (reference sequence). V was pared by 5 bases and J by 1 base, with 4 bases of the junction left unmatched. The complete variable domain, with remaining parts taken from reference TRBV19 and TRBJ2-1, reads DGGITQSPKYLFRKEGQNVTLSCEQNLNHDAMYWYRQDPGQGLRLIYYSQIVNDFQKGDIAEGYSVSREKKESFPLTVTSAQKNPTAFYLCASSAGGVSYNEQFFGPGTRLTVL.

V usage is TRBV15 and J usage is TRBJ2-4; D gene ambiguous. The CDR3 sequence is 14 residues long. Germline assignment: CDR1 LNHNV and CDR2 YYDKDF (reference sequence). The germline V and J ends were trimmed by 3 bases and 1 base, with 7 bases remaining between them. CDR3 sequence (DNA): TGTGCCACCAGCAGCGAGTGGGCCAAAAACATTCAGTACTTC. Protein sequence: CATSSEWAKNIQYF.

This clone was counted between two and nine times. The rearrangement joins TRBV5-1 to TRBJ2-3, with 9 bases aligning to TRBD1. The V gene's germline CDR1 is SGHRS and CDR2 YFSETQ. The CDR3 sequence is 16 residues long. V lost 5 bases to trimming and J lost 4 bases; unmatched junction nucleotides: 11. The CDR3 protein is CASRPQGQGGADTQYF. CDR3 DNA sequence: TGCGCCAGCAGGCCACAGGGACAGGGCGGTGCAGATACGCAGTATTTT.

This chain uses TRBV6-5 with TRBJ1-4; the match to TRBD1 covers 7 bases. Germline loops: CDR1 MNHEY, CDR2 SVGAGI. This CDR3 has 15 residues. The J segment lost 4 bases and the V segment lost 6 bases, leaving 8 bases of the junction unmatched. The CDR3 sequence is CASRTRQGLNEKLFF. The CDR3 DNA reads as TGTGCCAGCAGAACCCGACAGGGCCTTAATGAAAAACTGTTTTTT.

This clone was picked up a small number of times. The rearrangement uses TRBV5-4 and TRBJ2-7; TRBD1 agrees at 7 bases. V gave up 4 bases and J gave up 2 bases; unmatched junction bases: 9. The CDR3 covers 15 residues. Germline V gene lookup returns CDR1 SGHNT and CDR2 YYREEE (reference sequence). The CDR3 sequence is CASSPSGTATYEQYF. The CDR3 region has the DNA TGTGCCAGCAGCCCCTCCGGGACAGCCACCTACGAGCAGTACTTC.

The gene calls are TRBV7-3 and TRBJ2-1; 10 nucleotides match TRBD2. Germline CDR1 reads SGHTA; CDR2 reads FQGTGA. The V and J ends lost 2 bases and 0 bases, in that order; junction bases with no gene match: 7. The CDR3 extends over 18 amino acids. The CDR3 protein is CASSLSSGGVSSYNEQFF. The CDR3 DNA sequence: TGTGCCAGCAGCTTATCAAGCGGGGGGGTCAGCTCCTACAATGAGCAGTTCTTC.

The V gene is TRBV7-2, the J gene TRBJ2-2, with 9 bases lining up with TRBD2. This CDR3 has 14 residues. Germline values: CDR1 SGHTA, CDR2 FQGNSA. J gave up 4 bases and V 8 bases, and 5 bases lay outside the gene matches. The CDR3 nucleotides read TGTGCCAGCGGGGGGACTAGCTTCACCGGGGAGCTGTTTTTT. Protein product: CASGGTSFTGELFF.

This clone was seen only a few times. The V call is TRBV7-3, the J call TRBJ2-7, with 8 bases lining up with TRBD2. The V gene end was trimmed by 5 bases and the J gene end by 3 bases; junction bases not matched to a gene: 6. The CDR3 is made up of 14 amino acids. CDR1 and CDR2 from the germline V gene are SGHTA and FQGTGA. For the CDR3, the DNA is TGTGCCAGCAGCCCGGGGGGGCCCCTCTACGAGCAGTACTTC. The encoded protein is CASSPGGPLYEQYF.

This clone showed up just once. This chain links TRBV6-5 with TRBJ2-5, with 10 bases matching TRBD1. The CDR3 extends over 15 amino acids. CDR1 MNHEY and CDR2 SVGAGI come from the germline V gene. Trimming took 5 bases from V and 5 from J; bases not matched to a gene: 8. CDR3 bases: TGTGCCAGCAGTGCTCTGGGACAGGGGATCGAGACCCAGTACTTC. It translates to CASSALGQGIETQYF.

CDR3 residues: CASSLLRARAYNEQFF. Written as DNA, the CDR3 is TGTGCCAGCAGCTTGCTGCGGGCCCGGGCCTACAATGAGCAGTTCTTC. J is TRBJ2-1 and V is TRBV5-6; maybe TRBD2 (5 bases). V was cut by 1 base and J by 2 bases, with 13 bases left in between. The CDR3 has 16 residues. From germline, CDR1 is SGHDT and CDR2 YYEEEE.

In DNA, the CDR3 is TGTGCCAGCAGCTCTGTAGCGCAAAACACCGGGGAGCTGTTTTTT. Encoded protein: CASSSVAQNTGELFF. J is TRBJ2-2 and V is TRBV11-2; D perhaps matches TRBD2 (5 bases). V was pared by 4 bases and J by 2 bases, with 11 bases between. The CDR3 covers 15 residues. Germline CDR1 is SGHAT and CDR2 is FQNNGV.

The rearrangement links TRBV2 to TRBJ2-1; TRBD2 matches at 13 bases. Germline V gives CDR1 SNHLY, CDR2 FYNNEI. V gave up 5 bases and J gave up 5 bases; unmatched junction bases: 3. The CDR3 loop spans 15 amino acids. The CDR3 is CASSPGLAGDNEQFF. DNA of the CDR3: TGTGCCAGCAGTCCAGGACTAGCGGGGGACAATGAGCAGTTCTTC. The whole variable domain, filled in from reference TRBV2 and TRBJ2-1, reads EPEVTQTPSHQVTQMGQEVILRCVPISNHLYFYWYRQILGQKVEFLVSFYNNEISEKSEIFDDQFSVERPDGSNFTLKIRSTKLEDSAMYFCASSPGLAGDNEQFFGPGTRLTVL.

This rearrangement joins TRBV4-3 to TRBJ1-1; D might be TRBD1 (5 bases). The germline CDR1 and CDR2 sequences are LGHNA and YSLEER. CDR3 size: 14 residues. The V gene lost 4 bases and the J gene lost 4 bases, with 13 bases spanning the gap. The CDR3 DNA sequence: TGCGCCAGCAGCCCCGGGGACGGGGGCACTGAAGCTTTCTTT. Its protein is CASSPGDGGTEAFF.

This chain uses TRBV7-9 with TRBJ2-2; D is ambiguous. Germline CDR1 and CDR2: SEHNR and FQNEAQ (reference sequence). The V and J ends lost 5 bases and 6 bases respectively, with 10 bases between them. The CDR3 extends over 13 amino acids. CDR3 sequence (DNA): TGTGCCAGCAGCACAAGAAGTCCCGGGGAGCTGTTTTTT. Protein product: CASSTRSPGELFF.

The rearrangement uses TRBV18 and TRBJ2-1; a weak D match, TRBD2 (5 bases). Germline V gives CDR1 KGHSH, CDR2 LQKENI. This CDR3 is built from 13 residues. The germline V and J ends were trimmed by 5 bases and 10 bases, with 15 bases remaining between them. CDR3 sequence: CASSVQSRGEQFF. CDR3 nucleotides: TGTGCCAGCTCAGTCCAGAGTAGAGGGGAGCAGTTCTTC.

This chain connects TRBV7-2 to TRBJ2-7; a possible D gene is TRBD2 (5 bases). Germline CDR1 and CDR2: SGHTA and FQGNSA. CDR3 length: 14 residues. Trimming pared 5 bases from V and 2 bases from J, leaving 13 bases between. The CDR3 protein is CASSPGLGTYEQYF. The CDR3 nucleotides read TGTGCCAGCAGCCCCGGACTGGGCACCTACGAGCAGTACTTC. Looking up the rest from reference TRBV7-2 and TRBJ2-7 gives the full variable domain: GAGVSQSPSNKVTEKGKDVELRCDPISGHTALYWYRQSLGQGLEFLIYFQGNSAPDKSGLPSDRFSAERTGGSVSTLTIQRTQQEDSAVYLCASSPGLGTYEQYFGPGTRLTVT.

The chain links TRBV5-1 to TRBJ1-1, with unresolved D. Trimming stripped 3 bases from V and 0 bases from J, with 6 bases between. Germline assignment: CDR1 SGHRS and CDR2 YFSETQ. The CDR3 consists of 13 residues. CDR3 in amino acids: CASSSIMNTEAFF. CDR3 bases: TGCGCCAGCAGCTCTATTATGAACACTGAAGCTTTCTTT. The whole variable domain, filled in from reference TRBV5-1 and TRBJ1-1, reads KAGVTQTPRYLIKTRGQQVTLSCSPISGHRSVSWYQQTPGQGLQFLFEYFSETQRNKGNFPGRFSGRQFSNSRSEMNVSTLELGDSALYLCASSSIMNTEAFFGQGTRLTVV.

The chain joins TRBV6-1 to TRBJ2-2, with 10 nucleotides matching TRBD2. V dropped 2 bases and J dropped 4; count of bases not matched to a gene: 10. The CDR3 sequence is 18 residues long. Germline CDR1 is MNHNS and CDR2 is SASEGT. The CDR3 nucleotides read TGTGCCAGCAGTGAAATGGTGCTAGCGGGGGCCCGCACCGGGGAGCTGTTTTTT. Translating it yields CASSEMVLAGARTGELFF.

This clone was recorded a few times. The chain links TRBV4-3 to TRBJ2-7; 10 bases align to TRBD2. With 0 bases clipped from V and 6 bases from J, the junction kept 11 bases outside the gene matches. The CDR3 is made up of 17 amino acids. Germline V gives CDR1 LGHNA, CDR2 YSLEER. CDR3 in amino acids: CASSQDASGSFIGEQYF. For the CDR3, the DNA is TGCGCCAGCAGCCAAGATGCTAGCGGGAGTTTTATCGGCGAGCAGTACTTC.

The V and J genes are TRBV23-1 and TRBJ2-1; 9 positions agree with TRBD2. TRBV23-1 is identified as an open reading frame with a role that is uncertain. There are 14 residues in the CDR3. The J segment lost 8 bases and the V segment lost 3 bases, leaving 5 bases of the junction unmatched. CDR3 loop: CASSHSGRVDEQFF. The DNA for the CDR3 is TGCGCCAGCAGTCATAGCGGGAGAGTCGATGAGCAGTTCTTC.

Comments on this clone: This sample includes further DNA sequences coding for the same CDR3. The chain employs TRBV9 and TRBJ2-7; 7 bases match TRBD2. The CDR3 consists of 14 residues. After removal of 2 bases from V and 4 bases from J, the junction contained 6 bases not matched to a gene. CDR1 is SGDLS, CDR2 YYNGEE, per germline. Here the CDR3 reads CASSVGGRGYEQYF. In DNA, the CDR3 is TGTGCCAGCAGCGTTGGGGGGAGGGGTTACGAGCAGTACTTC.

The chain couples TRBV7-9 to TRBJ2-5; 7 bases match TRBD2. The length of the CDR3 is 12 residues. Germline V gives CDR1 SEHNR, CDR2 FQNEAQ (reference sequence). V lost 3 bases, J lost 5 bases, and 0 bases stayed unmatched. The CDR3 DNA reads TGTGCCAGCAGCTTCGGGGGGGAGACCCAGTACTTC. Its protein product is CASSFGGETQYF.

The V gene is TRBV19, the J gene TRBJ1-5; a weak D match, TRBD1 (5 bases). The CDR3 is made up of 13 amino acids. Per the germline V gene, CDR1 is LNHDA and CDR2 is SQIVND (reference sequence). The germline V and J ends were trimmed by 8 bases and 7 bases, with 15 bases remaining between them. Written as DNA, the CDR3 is TGTGCCAGTTCGGGGGGGGTTCGCCAGCCCCAGCATTTT. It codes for CASSGGVRQPQHF.

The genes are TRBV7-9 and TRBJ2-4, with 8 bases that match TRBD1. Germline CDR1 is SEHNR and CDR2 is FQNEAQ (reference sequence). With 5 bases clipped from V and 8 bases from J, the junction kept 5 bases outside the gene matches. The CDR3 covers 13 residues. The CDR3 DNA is TGTGCCAGCAGCCGGACAGGGAATCACATTCAGTACTTC. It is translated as CASSRTGNHIQYF. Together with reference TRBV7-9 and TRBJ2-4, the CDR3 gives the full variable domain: DTGVSQNPRHKITKRGQNVTFRCDPISEHNRLYWYRQTLGQGPEFLTYFQNEAQLEKSRLLSDRFSAERPKGSFSTLEIQRTEQGDSAMYLCASSRTGNHIQYFGAGTRLSVL.

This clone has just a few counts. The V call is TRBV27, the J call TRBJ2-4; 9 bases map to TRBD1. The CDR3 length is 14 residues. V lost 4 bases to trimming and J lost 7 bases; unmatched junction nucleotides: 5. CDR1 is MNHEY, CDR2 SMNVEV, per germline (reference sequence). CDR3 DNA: TGTGCCAGCAGTTCGACAGGGGGTGGGAACATTCAGTACTTC. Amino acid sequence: CASSSTGGGNIQYF.